Following are 30 T cell receptor beta chains from one sample sequenced in a study of technical replicates of blood from several donors. The protocol was immunoSEQ multiplex PCR, while the TCRdb copy is restricted to in-frame clones and leaves out a portion. The table shows 45,000 to 60,000 clones, with around 84% occurring only once. The material sequenced was PBMCs. Receptors originate from a human donor in good health. Some clones in this sample may be carry-over from other donors' samples.

The chain couples TRBV9 to TRBJ2-5; perhaps TRBD2 as D (5 bases). From germline, CDR1 is SGDLS and CDR2 YYNGEE. V lost 0 bases and J 5 bases, leaving 11 bases between the germline ends. The CDR3 runs 14 residues. The CDR3 here is CASSVARGSETQYF. CDR3 DNA: TGTGCCAGCAGCGTAGCCCGGGGTTCTGAGACCCAGTACTTC.

The table lists this clone with a few counts. The V gene is TRBV29-1, the J gene TRBJ1-1, with 7 nucleotides matching TRBD1. This CDR3 has 13 residues. From germline, CDR1 is SQVTM and CDR2 ANQGSEA. Trimming at V came to 6 bases and at J to 1 base, leaving 5 bases not matched to a gene. The CDR3 reads CSVSTGPNTEAFF. The CDR3 coding sequence is TGCAGCGTATCGACAGGGCCGAACACTGAAGCTTTCTTT.

The chain is built from TRBV29-1 and TRBJ2-2; 9 positions match TRBD1. Unmatched junction bases numbered 6, after V lost 6 bases and J lost 1 base. Germline V gene sequence: CDR1 SQVTM, CDR2 ANQGSEA. The CDR3 runs 15 residues. CDR3 nucleotides: TGCAGCGTGACGGGACAGGGCCTGAACACCGGGGAGCTGTTTTTT. Its translation: CSVTGQGLNTGELFF.

The chain uses TRBV7-9 and TRBJ2-1; 8 nucleotides line up with TRBD2. The germline V gene has CDR1 SEHNR and CDR2 FQNEAQ (reference sequence). J gave up 0 bases and V 5 bases, and 6 bases lay outside the gene matches. CDR3 size: 16 residues. CDR3 in DNA: TGTGCCAGCAGCCCCGGGGGGGGGCGCTCCTACAATGAGCAGTTCTTC. This sequence encodes CASSPGGGRSYNEQFF.

This clone was found once. The chain links TRBV5-1 to TRBJ2-2; 9 bases map to TRBD2. This CDR3 contains 15 residues. Germline assignment: CDR1 SGHRS and CDR2 YFSETQ. J was trimmed by 6 bases and V by 0 bases; bases with no gene match: 3. CDR3: CASSLVAGAAGELFF. The CDR3 DNA follows: TGCGCCAGCAGCTTGGTAGCGGGAGCCGCCGGGGAGCTGTTTTTT.

CDR3 coding DNA: TGTGCCAGCAGTGAGGGACAGGGCACCTACGAGCAGTACTTC. Residues: CASSEGQGTYEQYF. This chain joins TRBV6-1 and TRBJ2-7, with 9 nucleotides matching TRBD1. Germline CDR1 reads MNHNS; CDR2 reads SASEGT. J lost 2 bases, V lost 3 bases, and 2 bases had no gene match. CDR3 length equals 14 residues.

This chain joins TRBV18 and TRBJ2-7, with D possibly TRBD2 on 5 matching bases. V was pared by 3 bases and J by 2 bases, with 11 bases between. The CDR3 is 14 residues long. CDR1 and CDR2 from the germline V gene are KGHSH and LQKENI. CDR3 DNA sequence: TGTGCCAGCTCACCTAGCGTCCTTACCTACGAGCAGTACTTC. Its translation: CASSPSVLTYEQYF.

The chain joins TRBV28 to TRBJ2-7; possible D gene TRBD2, 6 bases. The V gene lost 5 bases and the J gene lost 5 bases, with 16 bases spanning the gap. CDR1 is MDHEN, CDR2 SYDVKM, per germline. This CDR3 is built from 14 residues. Written as DNA, the CDR3 is TGTGCCAGCAGTGGACCGGGAGAAACCCACGAGCAGTACTTC. This sequence encodes CASSGPGETHEQYF.

The rearrangement joins TRBV7-2 to TRBJ1-2; D remains ambiguous. Germline CDR1 is SGHTA and CDR2 is FQGNSA. V was trimmed by 8 bases and J by 5 bases, leaving 9 bases between them. The CDR3 contains 11 residues. The CDR3 bases are TGTGCCAGCGGATCGGGTTATGGCTACACCTTC. This codes for CASGSGYGYTF.

CDR3 DNA: TGCAGCGTCCGGGGGGGACGAGAAGAGACCCAGTACTTC. This gives the protein CSVRGGREETQYF. The chain employs TRBV29-1 and TRBJ2-5; 8 bases match TRBD2. With V trimmed by 6 bases and J by 3 bases, 6 bases remained unmatched. This CDR3 has 13 amino acids. Germline values: CDR1 SQVTM, CDR2 ANQGSEA. The whole variable domain, filled in from reference TRBV29-1 and TRBJ2-5, reads SAVISQKPSRDICQRGTSLTIQCQVDSQVTMMFWYRQQPGQSLTLIATANQGSEATYESGFVIDKFPISRPNLTFSTLTVSNMSPEDSSIYLCSVRGGREETQYFGPGTRLLVL.

The V and J genes are TRBV27 and TRBJ1-6; 8 bases align to TRBD1. Trimming removed 2 bases from V and 0 bases from J; junction bases left unmatched: 3. The CDR3 has 17 residues. Germline assignment: CDR1 MNHEY and CDR2 SMNVEV (reference sequence). The CDR3: CASSLRQGNSYNSPLHF. In DNA form, the CDR3 reads TGTGCCAGCAGTTTAAGACAGGGGAACTCCTATAATTCACCCCTCCACTTT.

This clone appeared a few times. The chain carries TRBV11-2 and TRBJ1-3; D unresolved. There are 13 residues in the CDR3. From germline, CDR1 is SGHAT and CDR2 FQNNGV. Trimming cost V 1 base and J 4 bases, with 5 bases left between them. CDR3 loop: CASSLGLGNTIYF. The CDR3 nucleotides read TGTGCCAGCAGCTTAGGTCTGGGAAACACCATATATTTT.

The chain is built from TRBV30 and TRBJ2-7; no clear D gene. With 1 base removed from V and 5 bases from J, the gap between germline ends came to 9 bases. Germline assignment: CDR1 GTSNPN and CDR2 SVGIG (reference sequence). This CDR3 is built from 12 residues. CDR3 residues: CAWSALVDEQYF. DNA of the CDR3: TGTGCCTGGAGTGCTCTTGTCGACGAGCAGTACTTC.

This chain uses TRBV25-1 with TRBJ2-3; the D is unclear. Germline V CDR1 and CDR2: MGHDK, SYGVNS. Trimming pared 4 bases from V and 0 bases from J, leaving 11 bases between. The CDR3 loop spans 15 amino acids. CDR3 coding DNA: TGTGCCAGCAGTGCATCCTCCTATAGCACAGATACGCAGTATTTT. This codes for CASSASSYSTDTQYF.

This clone has a single count. The chain combines TRBV9 with TRBJ2-6, with D unclear. Trimming took 3 bases from V and 0 from J, leaving 4 bases between them. This CDR3 has 14 amino acids. The germline gives CDR1 SGDLS, CDR2 YYNGEE. CDR3: CASSAGSGANVLTF. The CDR3 region has the DNA TGTGCCAGCAGCGCGGGCTCTGGGGCCAACGTCCTGACTTTC.

The chain has TRBV9 and TRBJ1-1; 8 positions match TRBD1. The CDR3 contains 15 residues. The junction had 7 bases not matched to a gene; V was cut back by 4 bases and J by 2 bases. Looked up from germline, CDR1 is SGDLS and CDR2 is YYNGEE. CDR3 in amino acids: CASSSRTGTNTEAFF. In nucleotides, the CDR3 is TGTGCCAGCAGCTCCCGGACAGGGACTAACACTGAAGCTTTCTTT.

This clone was recorded a few times. The chain recombines TRBV5-1 with TRBJ2-1; D ambiguous. In germline, CDR1 is SGHRS, CDR2 YFSETQ. The CDR3 loop spans 14 amino acids. V shed 1 base and J shed 6 bases, with 11 bases lying between them. For the CDR3, the DNA is TGCGCCAGCAGCTTGCCGTCAGGTAGCAATGAGCAGTTCTTC. It translates to CASSLPSGSNEQFF.

J is TRBJ1-5 and V is TRBV10-3, with TRBD1 matching 7 bases. This CDR3 spans 15 amino acids. Trimming cost V 2 bases and J 2 bases; bases outside gene matches: 3. The germline CDR1 and CDR2 sequences are ENHRY and SYGVKD. Written as DNA, the CDR3 is TGTGCCATCAGTGAGGGAGGGGGCGGCAATCAGCCCCAGCATTTT. This encodes CAISEGGGGNQPQHF.

The gene calls are TRBV25-1 and TRBJ2-7; no definite D call. In germline, CDR1 is MGHDK, CDR2 SYGVNS. Trimming took off 3 bases at V and 1 base at J, with 13 bases between the two ends. The CDR3 is 15 residues long. CDR3 sequence reads: CASSDSPTGSYEQYF. In nucleotides, the CDR3 is TGTGCCAGCAGTGACTCTCCGACCGGGTCCTACGAGCAGTACTTC.

The V and J genes are TRBV7-2 and TRBJ2-2, with 7 bases identical to TRBD1. The V gene end was trimmed by 5 bases and the J gene end by 4 bases; junction bases not matched to a gene: 7. This CDR3 has 15 residues. The germline CDR1 and CDR2 sequences are SGHTA and FQGNSA. CDR3 nucleotide sequence: TGTGCCAGCAGCGGACCGACAGGGTTCACCGGGGAGCTGTTTTTT. This sequence encodes CASSGPTGFTGELFF.

This clone was seen just once. The chain is built from TRBV6-5 and TRBJ2-7; possible D gene TRBD1, 6 bases. The CDR3 consists of 13 residues. Between the trimmed V and J ends, which lost 6 bases and 0 bases, there was a span of 9 bases. The germline V gene has CDR1 MNHEY and CDR2 SVGAGI. The CDR3 loop is CASRGDNSYEQYF. The CDR3 DNA sequence: TGTGCCAGCAGAGGGGACAACTCCTACGAGCAGTACTTC.

V gene TRBV7-9 combines with J gene TRBJ1-5; D is undetermined. Trimming shortened V by 6 bases and J by 0 bases, and 18 bases separated the two germline ends. Germline-derived CDR1 and CDR2 are SEHNR and FQNEAQ (reference sequence). The CDR3 is made up of 17 amino acids. The CDR3: CASRSPGRHYSNQPQHF. CDR3 coding DNA: TGTGCCAGCAGATCCCCTGGGAGGCACTATAGCAATCAGCCCCAGCATTTT.

This clone was seen only once. The gene calls are TRBV18 and TRBJ1-4; 10 nucleotides match TRBD1. Germline values: CDR1 KGHSH, CDR2 LQKENI. There are 18 residues in the CDR3. Trimming cost V 3 bases and J 8 bases; bases outside gene matches: 15. The chain's CDR3 is CASSPGTGESLGAEKLFF. CDR3 in DNA: TGTGCCAGCTCACCGGGGACAGGGGAAAGCCTGGGGGCAGAAAAACTGTTTTTT. Filled out from reference TRBV18 and TRBJ1-4, the complete variable domain reads NAGVMQNPRHLVRRRGQEARLRCSPMKGHSHVYWYRQLPEEGLKFMVYLQKENIIDESGMPKERFSAEFPKEGPSILRIQQVVRGDSAAYFCASSPGTGESLGAEKLFFGSGTQLSVL.

Here the CDR3 DNA reads TGTGCCAGCAGCTGGCCGAGACAGGGCTACCACGAGCAGTACTTC. Its translation: CASSWPRQGYHEQYF. The chain couples TRBV7-3 to TRBJ2-7; 7 bases align to TRBD1. The CDR3 sequence is 15 residues long. Germline CDR1 reads SGHTA; CDR2 reads FQGTGA. V was pared by 4 bases and J by 5 bases, with 11 bases of the junction left unmatched.

V is TRBV5-1 and J is TRBJ2-5, with D maybe TRBD1 (5 bases). V was clipped by 3 bases and J by 1 base, with 10 bases between them. In germline, CDR1 is SGHRS, CDR2 YFSETQ. The CDR3 sequence is 14 residues long. The CDR3 spells CASSSTTVQETQYF. CDR3 sequence (DNA): TGCGCCAGCAGCTCTACGACAGTCCAAGAGACCCAGTACTTC.

The chain joins TRBV7-2 to TRBJ2-7; 11 bases map to TRBD2. The V segment lost 1 base and the J segment 7 bases; nucleotides outside the gene matches: 6. Per germline, CDR1 SGHTA and CDR2 FQGNSA. This CDR3 region has 15 residues. The chain's CDR3 is CASSLGLAGGEEQYF. In nucleotides, the CDR3 is TGTGCCAGCAGCTTAGGCCTAGCGGGAGGAGAGGAGCAGTACTTC.

This clone occurred many times. CDR3 sequence reads: CASSGRRGHEQYF. DNA for the CDR3: TGTGCCAGCAGCGGTCGTAGGGGGCATGAGCAGTACTTC. This chain uses TRBV6-6 with TRBJ2-7, with 7 bases identical to TRBD1. The ends lost 6 bases at V and 7 bases at J; junction bases unmatched: 9. Germline V gives CDR1 MNHNY, CDR2 SVGAGI (reference sequence). The CDR3 runs to 13 residues.

V gene TRBV6-5 combines with J gene TRBJ2-7; 9 bases fit TRBD2. The V and J ends lost 7 bases and 2 bases, in that order; junction bases with no gene match: 3. Germline V CDR1 and CDR2: MNHEY, SVGAGI. This CDR3 comprises 13 residues. Here the CDR3 reads CASTSGATYEQYF. Written as DNA, the CDR3 is TGTGCCAGCACTAGCGGGGCGACCTACGAGCAGTACTTC.

Only one count was recorded for this clone. This rearrangement joins TRBV6-1 to TRBJ2-3, with TRBD1 matching over 9 bases. V was pared by 7 bases and J by 5 bases, with 7 bases of the junction left unmatched. This CDR3 is 14 amino acids long. Germline-derived CDR1 and CDR2 are MNHNS and SASEGT. This chain's CDR3 is CASTQQGAGDTQYF. The DNA for the CDR3 is TGTGCCAGCACCCAACAGGGGGCGGGAGATACGCAGTATTTT.

The chain is built from TRBV2 and TRBJ2-1; 14 bases align to TRBD2. There are 16 residues in the CDR3. Germline V CDR1 and CDR2: SNHLY, FYNNEI. Germline trimming cut 4 bases from V and 7 bases from J; bases unmatched to any gene: 6. The CDR3 loop is CASSGTSGGLGNEQFF. The CDR3 DNA reads as TGTGCCAGCAGTGGGACTAGCGGGGGGTTGGGAAATGAGCAGTTCTTC.